A selection of T cell receptor beta chains follows, all from one sample in a study of T-cell memory formation after mild COVID-19. TCRdb fed the 5' RACE reads into MiXCR, producing one record per CDR3 protein. The top ten hold around a fifth of the sample, which has around 390,000 distinct CDR3 sequences, approximately 16% seen once. Sample: PBMCs or a T cell subset sorted from them (not recorded which). All receptors derive from a man between 18 and 29 years old who had mild COVID-19 (a few samples of this study predate the infection). Cell type and time point are not known. Both conserved end residues are part of each CDR3. The order of the fields is CDR3 length, V gene, clone size, D gene, J gene, CDR3 protein, CDR3 DNA. A D gene is named only where the DNA matches it firmly. Part of the rows lack a size; the others show once, few, many or a class for expanded clones.

15,TRBV6-5,many,.,TRBJ1-1,CASTPRPTGHTEAFF,TGTGCCAGCACCCCAAGACCCACAGGGCACACTGAAGCTTTCTTT
20,TRBV14,many,.,TRBJ2-1,CASSLRPQRAGANSYNEQFF,TGTGCCAGCAGCCTCCGACCCCAACGGGCAGGGGCGAACTCCTACAATGAGCAGTTCTTC
15,TRBV9,few,.,TRBJ1-2,CASSVTDIEDYGYTF,TGTGCCAGCAGCGTGACGGACATAGAGGACTATGGCTACACCTTC
17,TRBV15,.,.,TRBJ2-2,CATSRELVETNTGELFF,TGTGCCACCAGCAGAGAGCTTGTTGAAACGAACACCGGGGAGCTGTTTTTT
14,TRBV27,.,TRBD1,TRBJ1-1,CASSSRQGVTEAFF,TGTGCCAGCAGTTCCCGACAGGGGGTCACTGAAGCTTTCTTT
17,TRBV3-1,few,.,TRBJ2-1,CASSQGAPERRYNEQFF,TGTGCCAGCAGCCAAGGAGCACCTGAGCGGCGCTACAATGAGCAGTTCTTC
16,TRBV9,once,.,TRBJ1-1,CASSPRPPGLETEAFF,TGTGCCAGCAGCCCCCGCCCCCCGGGCTTGGAGACTGAAGCTTTCTTT
13,TRBV15,few,TRBD1,TRBJ2-3,CATTGGNSDTQYF,TGTGCCACCACAGGGGGCAACTCAGATACGCAGTATTTT
16,TRBV5-1,.,.,TRBJ1-6,CASSATLRIYNSPLHF,TGCGCCAGCAGCGCGACACTGCGTATCTATAATTCACCCCTCCACTTT
15,TRBV7-9,.,.,TRBJ1-6,CASSLAPLTGTPLHF,TGTGCCAGCAGCTTAGCCCCTCTGACAGGAACCCCCCTCCACTTT
12,TRBV7-9,few,.,TRBJ2-7,CASSLFQGMQYF,TGTGCCAGCAGCTTATTCCAGGGGATGCAGTACTTC
13,TRBV7-9,.,.,TRBJ1-1,CAGRDPVQTEAFF,TGTGCCGGCCGGGACCCGGTACAGACTGAAGCTTTCTTT
13,TRBV7-3,few,.,TRBJ2-5,CASGAGARETQYF,TGTGCCAGCGGGGCGGGGGCTCGTGAGACCCAGTACTTC
12,TRBV19,.,.,TRBJ2-6,CASKSGANVLTF,TGTGCCAGTAAGTCTGGGGCCAACGTCCTGACTTTC
15,TRBV7-2,.,.,TRBJ1-1,CASSQGPGSYTEAFF,TGTGCCAGCAGCCAAGGACCCGGGTCGTACACTGAAGCTTTCTTT
17,TRBV5-1,few,TRBD2,TRBJ2-3,CASSLAGRSDAADTQYF,TGCGCCAGCAGCTTGGCCGGGAGGAGTGACGCCGCAGATACGCAGTATTTT
16,TRBV5-1,many,TRBD1,TRBJ2-3,CASSPGITGGTDTQYF,TGCGCCAGCAGCCCAGGGATAACAGGGGGCACAGATACGCAGTATTTT
15,TRBV24-1,many,.,TRBJ2-5,CATRVTQGPQETQYF,TGTGCCACCAGAGTAACACAGGGCCCACAAGAGACCCAGTACTTC
16,TRBV4-2,few,.,TRBJ1-1,CASSQEVGRASTEAFF,TGTGCCAGCAGCCAAGAGGTCGGCAGGGCGAGCACTGAAGCTTTCTTT
11,TRBV20-1,few,.,TRBJ1-1,CSARVVTEAFF,TGCAGTGCTAGAGTGGTGACTGAAGCTTTCTTT
16,TRBV6-2/TRBV6-3,.,TRBD2,TRBJ2-3,CASSFPGLAGTDTQYF,TGTGCCAGCAGCTTCCCGGGACTAGCGGGGACAGATACGCAGTATTTT
14,TRBV5-5,.,TRBD1,TRBJ1-5,CASSPGGGYQPQHF,TGTGCCAGCAGCCCAGGGGGCGGGTATCAGCCCCAGCATTTT
14,TRBV6-5,.,.,TRBJ2-7,CASSYSTDSYEQYF,TGTGCCAGCAGTTACTCGACAGACTCCTACGAGCAGTACTTC
13,TRBV20-1,many,TRBD1,TRBJ2-7,CSARDLRGHEQYF,TGCAGTGCTAGAGATCTAAGGGGGCATGAGCAGTACTTC
14,TRBV20-1,.,TRBD1,TRBJ1-6,CSARGQGGYSPLHF,TGCAGTGCTAGAGGACAGGGTGGATATTCACCCCTCCACTTT
14,TRBV9,once,TRBD1,TRBJ2-1,CASGDSWTYNEQFF,TGTGCCAGCGGGGACAGTTGGACCTACAATGAGCAGTTCTTC
16,TRBV20-1,.,.,TRBJ2-2,CSATRGLGKNTGELFF,TGCAGTGCTACCCGCGGCCTAGGAAAGAACACCGGGGAGCTGTTTTTT
14,TRBV10-3,few,TRBD1,TRBJ2-7,CAIRDRGGSYEQYF,TGTGCCATCAGGGACAGGGGAGGCTCCTACGAGCAGTACTTC
15,TRBV4-1,.,TRBD1,TRBJ1-1,CASSQGDRGNTEAFF,TGCGCCAGCAGCCAGGGGGACAGGGGTAACACTGAAGCTTTCTTT